Each of the 12 T cell receptor beta chains below was sequenced from the same sample in a study of response to subunit inactivated influenza vaccine. TCRdb reanalysed the RT-PCR reads using MiXCR and keeps one entry per CDR3 protein. The sample shows roughly 570,000 distinct CDR3 sequences, 14% of them seen only once. The sample here was PBMCs from blood, taken 11 to 12 days after vaccination. The receptors come from a man in his fifties who received an inactivated influenza vaccine.

V usage is TRBV28 and J usage is TRBJ2-7; D remains unclear. Trimming left V 6 bases short and J 4 bases short, with 10 bases between. This CDR3 is 12 amino acids long. CDR1 and CDR2 (germline): MDHEN, SYDVKM. The CDR3 coding sequence is TGTGCCAGCAGGAGACTTTTATACGAGCAGTACTTC. Translating it yields CASRRLLYEQYF.

The rearrangement joins TRBV11-2 to TRBJ2-5; D call uncertain. Germline V lookup: CDR1 SGHAT, CDR2 FQNNGV. Trimming pared 3 bases from V and 3 bases from J, leaving 11 bases between. The CDR3 runs 14 residues. DNA of the CDR3: TGTGCCAGCAGCTTGACCGTACCTAAAGAGACCCAGTACTTC. Translating gives CASSLTVPKETQYF.

V gene TRBV5-5 combines with J gene TRBJ1-2; D might be TRBD1 (5 bases). Germline values: CDR1 SGHKS, CDR2 YYEKEE (reference sequence). V shed 4 bases and J shed 7 bases, with 14 bases lying between them. The CDR3 length is 13 residues. The CDR3: CASSPADGAGYTF. CDR3 coding DNA: TGTGCCAGCAGCCCCGCAGACGGGGCTGGCTACACCTTC.

This clonotype was counted at least ten times. This chain joins TRBV5-1 and TRBJ1-1; 7 nucleotides align to TRBD1. Germline CDR1 reads SGHRS; CDR2 reads YFSETQ. V gave up 0 bases and J gave up 4 bases; unmatched junction bases: 3. This CDR3 has 14 amino acids. Written as DNA, the CDR3 is TGCGCCAGCAGCTTGGACAGGGGAGGCACTGAAGCTTTCTTT. Its protein product is CASSLDRGGTEAFF. Looking up the rest from reference TRBV5-1 and TRBJ1-1 gives the full variable domain: KAGVTQTPRYLIKTRGQQVTLSCSPISGHRSVSWYQQTPGQGLQFLFEYFSETQRNKGNFPGRFSGRQFSNSRSEMNVSTLELGDSALYLCASSLDRGGTEAFFGQGTRLTVV.

The chain links TRBV2 to TRBJ2-5; no definite D call. V lost 2 bases, J lost 5 bases, and 15 bases lay in between. Germline V lookup: CDR1 SNHLY, CDR2 FYNNEI. The CDR3 contains 15 residues. The CDR3 DNA sequence: TGTGCCAGCAGTGAAAGGACCCCGGGTAGCGAGACCCAGTACTTC. This sequence encodes CASSERTPGSETQYF.

The chain has TRBV29-1 and TRBJ1-4; 7 positions match TRBD1. Unmatched junction bases numbered 11, after V lost 3 bases and J lost 10 bases. Looked up from germline, CDR1 is SQVTM and CDR2 is ANQGSEA. The CDR3 sequence is 14 residues long. The DNA of the CDR3 is TGCAGCGTTGAGTCAGGGGGTTCGGATGGAAAACTGTTTTTT. Its translation: CSVESGGSDGKLFF.

This clonotype was recorded a few times. This chain links TRBV20-1 with TRBJ1-2; 10 bases fit TRBD1. Unmatched junction bases numbered 9, after V lost 0 bases and J lost 8 bases. Germline CDR1 reads DFQATT; CDR2 reads SNEGSKA (reference sequence). The CDR3 is 15 amino acids. CDR3 region: CSARDYDRGHEGYTF. CDR3 coding DNA: TGCAGTGCTAGAGATTACGACAGGGGGCATGAAGGCTACACCTTC.

The table lists this clonotype with a few counts. The genes are TRBV5-1 and TRBJ2-7; 9 bases are shared with TRBD1. The germline V gene has CDR1 SGHRS and CDR2 YFSETQ. The CDR3 is made up of 15 amino acids. V lost 2 bases and J lost 3; bases outside the gene matches: 6. Here the CDR3 reads CASSFPGQGNYEQYF. CDR3 bases: TGCGCCAGCAGCTTCCCCGGACAGGGGAACTACGAGCAGTACTTC.

In its sample, this clonotype was seen a few times. This chain joins TRBV6-5 and TRBJ1-4; 10 bases align to TRBD1. Trimming cost V 4 bases and J 0 bases; bases outside gene matches: 5. The CDR3 contains 17 residues. CDR1 MNHEY and CDR2 SVGAGI come from the germline V gene. The CDR3 here is CASSSTGGYATNEKLFF. The CDR3 coding sequence is TGTGCCAGCAGTTCGACAGGGGGCTATGCAACTAATGAAAAACTGTTTTTT.

In this sample, this clonotype turned up a few times. J is TRBJ2-2 and V is TRBV12-3 or TRBV12-4; no reliable D call. This CDR3 has 14 residues. Trimming left V 6 bases short and J 4 bases short, with 12 bases between. The CDR3 DNA sequence: TGTGCCAGCAGCCCGTTACTGGGCACCGGGGAGCTGTTTTTT. It is translated as CASSPLLGTGELFF.

The chain recombines TRBV5-1 with TRBJ1-5; 7 bases map to TRBD1. Germline values: CDR1 SGHRS, CDR2 YFSETQ. The CDR3 sequence is 14 residues long. Trimming at V came to 4 bases and at J to 5 bases, leaving 6 bases not matched to a gene. Here the CDR3 reads CASSPGQPDQPQHF. CDR3 bases: TGCGCCAGCAGCCCGGGACAGCCCGATCAGCCCCAGCATTTT.

The chain combines TRBV6-1 with TRBJ2-7; no clear D gene. The germline V and J ends were trimmed by 7 bases and 7 bases, with 11 bases remaining between them. CDR3 length: 11 residues. Germline assignment: CDR1 MNHNS and CDR2 SASEGT. CDR3 nucleotide sequence: TGTGCCAGCATCGGATGGGATGAGCAGTACTTC. It is translated as CASIGWDEQYF.